A selection of T cell receptor beta chains follows, all from one sample in a study of cytomegalovirus exposure and HLA in healthy donors. Sequencing used immunoSEQ multiplex PCR; TCRdb keeps in-frame clones, though not all of them. The table lists some 190,000 clones, 65% to 85% of them singletons. The sequenced material came from PBMCs. All receptors come from a boy aged 2-15 years in good health and CMV-seronegative. The CDR3 runs from the conserved cysteine through the conserved F or W. A D gene is named only where the DNA matches it firmly. Expanded clones are given a class, and other clones once, few, many or no size at all.

clone_size j_call v_call d_call cdr3_aa cdr3_nt
few TRBJ2-2 TRBV2 TRBD2 CASSVQAGGTGELFF TGTGCCAGCAGTGTACAAGCGGGGGGCACCGGGGAGCTGTTTTTT
. TRBJ2-1 TRBV4-1 TRBD2 CASSHPGLAGGPQLNEQFF TGCGCCAGCAGCCACCCTGGACTAGCGGGAGGGCCCCAGCTTAATGAGCAGTTCTTC
. TRBJ1-5 TRBV27 . CASSPGVSNQPQHF TGTGCCAGCAGCCCGGGGGTTAGCAATCAGCCCCAGCATTTT
once TRBJ1-1 TRBV15 TRBD1 CATSRAGTGGTEAFF TGTGCCACCAGCAGAGCCGGGACAGGAGGGACTGAAGCTTTCTTT
. TRBJ2-2 TRBV1 . CTSSQDLRDRGLDTGELFF TGCACCAGCAGCCAAGATCTCCGGGACAGGGGGCTCGACACCGGGGAGCTGTTTTTT
. TRBJ2-1 TRBV7-3 TRBD1 CASSLTRMGQGSYNEQFF TGTGCCAGCAGCTTAACTAGGATGGGACAGGGCTCCTACAATGAGCAGTTCTTC
. TRBJ2-1 TRBV18 TRBD2 CASSRVSTSGPNNEQFF TGTGCCAGCTCACGTGTCAGCACTAGCGGGCCGAACAATGAGCAGTTCTTC
. TRBJ2-3 TRBV5-6 TRBD2 CASSFVGLETDTQYF TGTGCCAGCAGCTTCGTAGGACTAGAAACAGATACGCAGTATTTT
. TRBJ1-2 TRBV7-7 . CASSFQGCYGYTF TGTGCCAGCAGCTTCCAGGGGTGCTATGGCTACACCTTC
. TRBJ1-1 TRBV7-2 . CASSDRLGAEAFF TGTGCCAGCAGCGACAGGTTGGGGGCTGAAGCTTTCTTT
. TRBJ1-2 TRBV28 TRBD1 CASSPARQGWVGGYTF TGTGCCAGCAGTCCAGCCCGACAGGGGTGGGTAGGTGGCTACACCTTC
. TRBJ2-1 TRBV28 . CASSFFSGGRYNEQFF TGTGCCAGCAGTTTTTTCTCCGGGGGTAGGTACAATGAGCAGTTCTTC
. TRBJ1-3 TRBV19 . CASSGRLGNTIYF TGTGCCAGTAGTGGGAGACTCGGAAACACCATATATTTT
. TRBJ2-1 TRBV18 . CASSPRGPTNNEQFF TGTGCCAGCTCACCCCGGGGTCCGACAAACAATGAGCAGTTCTTC
. TRBJ1-2 TRBV6-5 . CASSSYFRESNYGYTF TGTGCCAGCAGTTCCTACTTCAGGGAATCTAACTATGGCTACACCTTC
. TRBJ2-3 TRBV11-3 TRBD2 CASSSGLAGPATDTQYF TGTGCCAGCAGCTCCGGACTAGCGGGGCCCGCCACAGATACGCAGTATTTT
. TRBJ2-1 TRBV2 . CASTRDSASYNEQFF TGTGCCAGCACCCGGGACTCGGCCTCCTACAATGAGCAGTTCTTC
. TRBJ2-1 TRBV5-4 TRBD2 CASSSPPKAGGYNEQFF TGTGCCAGCAGCTCCCCCCCCAAAGCGGGGGGATACAATGAGCAGTTCTTC
. TRBJ1-5 TRBV6-6 TRBD1 CASSPGQGRQPQHF TGTGCCAGCAGTCCGGGACAGGGACGTCAGCCCCAGCATTTT
. TRBJ1-1 TRBV6-5 . CASRETHLNTEAFF TGTGCCAGCAGAGAAACTCACCTGAACACTGAAGCTTTCTTT
. TRBJ1-1 TRBV11-3 . CASSSPVWGGYTEAFF TGTGCCAGCAGCTCGCCCGTTTGGGGGGGCTACACTGAAGCTTTCTTT
. TRBJ2-7 TRBV7-2 . CASKRRVSIDYEQYF TGTGCCAGCAAGCGTCGGGTTAGTATTGACTACGAGCAGTACTTC
. TRBJ1-1 TRBV9 . CASSYLTRAHTEAFF TGTGCCAGCAGCTATCTAACCAGGGCGCACACTGAAGCTTTCTTT
. TRBJ2-3 TRBV14 TRBD2 CASSQGVRERADTQYF TGTGCCAGCAGCCAAGGCGTGCGGGAGAGGGCAGATACGCAGTATTTT
once TRBJ2-1 TRBV2 TRBD2 CASSEALGLAVSYNEQFF TGTGCCAGCAGTGAAGCGCTTGGACTAGCGGTCTCCTACAATGAGCAGTTCTTC
. TRBJ2-2 TRBV2 TRBD2 CAREAGTGELFF TGTGCCAGGGAAGCGGGGACCGGGGAGCTGTTTTTT
. TRBJ1-1 TRBV4-3 TRBD1 CASSLGGASPNEAFF TGCGCCAGCAGCTTAGGGGGCGCGAGTCCTAACGAAGCTTTCTTT